The rows below give T cell receptor beta chains drawn from one sample of a study of Ad26.COV2.S vaccination and SARS-CoV-2 variants. Sequencing used immunoSEQ multiplex PCR; TCRdb keeps in-frame clones, though not all of them. Here the sample spans about 350,000 clones, approximately 84% being singletons. Material: peripheral blood, obtained in a trial of Ad26.COV2.S vaccine versus placebo. The receptors were gathered from a person aged 18 to 59 who received the Ad26.COV2.S COVID-19 vaccine or a placebo. Each CDR3 is given with its conserved first and last residue. The D gene is left open where the match is weak. Part of the rows lack a size; the others show once, few, many or a class for expanded clones.

V gene,D gene,J gene,clone size,CDR3 protein,CDR3 DNA
TRBV30,-,TRBJ1-1,-,CAWDWGVNTEAFF,TGTGCCTGGGACTGGGGCGTGAACACTGAAGCTTTCTTT
TRBV5-5,-,TRBJ1-5,few,CASSLSSNQPQHF,TGTGCCAGCAGCTTGTCGAGCAATCAGCCCCAGCATTTT
TRBV11-2,TRBD1,TRBJ2-2,-,CASSKDRVTGELFF,TGTGCCAGCAGCAAGGACAGGGTTACCGGGGAGCTGTTTTTT
TRBV3-1/TRBV3-2,-,TRBJ1-2,-,CASGPGGMGYGYTF,TGTGCCAGCGGTCCCGGGGGCATGGGCTATGGCTACACCTTC
TRBV6-2/TRBV6-3,-,TRBJ1-4,-,CASSYGQPGEKLFF,TGTGCCAGCAGTTACGGACAGCCTGGGGAAAAACTGTTTTTT
TRBV24-1,-,TRBJ2-1,-,CATNTVTGVEQFF,TGTGCCACCAACACAGTGACGGGAGTAGAGCAGTTCTTC
TRBV6-5,TRBD1,TRBJ1-5,-,CASSQGTGPQPQHF,TGTGCCAGCAGTCAGGGGACAGGGCCTCAGCCCCAGCATTTT
TRBV25-1,TRBD2,TRBJ2-7,-,CASSDWGLAGGEQYF,TGTGCCAGCAGTGATTGGGGACTAGCGGGAGGGGAGCAGTACTTC
TRBV6-5,-,TRBJ2-1,-,CASSYSAGARYNEQFF,TGTGCCAGCAGTTACTCCGCAGGGGCCCGCTACAATGAGCAGTTCTTC
TRBV11-2,-,TRBJ1-5,-,CASSLGGQPQHF,TGTGCCAGCAGCTTGGGGGGTCAGCCCCAGCATTTT
TRBV11-2,-,TRBJ2-7,-,CAGETDHNDYEQYF,TGTGCGGGGGAAACAGATCATAACGACTACGAGCAGTACTTC
TRBV11-2,-,TRBJ2-7,-,CASSLNRRQYF,TGTGCCAGCAGCTTAAATAGGAGGCAGTACTTC
TRBV10-3,-,TRBJ1-2,-,CAISPWRGTNYGYTF,TGTGCCATCAGCCCTTGGAGGGGAACTAACTATGGCTACACCTTC
TRBV5-1,-,TRBJ2-7,once,CASSLDGNYEQYF,TGCGCCAGCAGCTTGGACGGGAATTACGAGCAGTACTTC
TRBV10-2,-,TRBJ2-3,-,CASSQGEGLGYTQYF,TGCGCCAGCAGTCAGGGGGAGGGCCTTGGGTATACGCAGTATTTT
TRBV19,-,TRBJ1-3,-,CASSIAPSSGNTIYF,TGTGCCAGTAGTATAGCTCCCAGCTCTGGAAACACCATATATTTT
TRBV29-1,TRBD1,TRBJ2-7,-,CSVGGTSGQSSYEQYF,TGCAGCGTTGGGGGGACCTCGGGACAGAGCTCCTACGAGCAGTACTTC
TRBV7-9,TRBD2,TRBJ2-3,few,CASSQGAGAVDTQYF,TGTGCCAGCAGTCAAGGAGCGGGAGCGGTAGATACGCAGTATTTT
TRBV28,-,TRBJ2-6,-,CASGNRGGQPGANVLTF,TGTGCCAGCGGTAACCGGGGAGGACAGCCTGGGGCCAACGTCCTGACTTTC
TRBV15,TRBD1,TRBJ2-4,-,CATSPTGATKNIQYF,TGTGCCACCAGTCCTACAGGGGCCACCAAAAACATTCAGTACTTC
TRBV2,-,TRBJ1-6,-,CASSEAQGNSPLHF,TGTGCCAGCAGTGAAGCCCAGGGGAATTCACCCCTCCACTTT
TRBV10-3,TRBD2,TRBJ2-5,few,CAISPRTSGAETQYF,TGTGCCATCAGTCCAAGGACTAGCGGCGCGGAGACCCAGTACTTC
TRBV7-7,TRBD1,TRBJ2-3,-,CASSLRTGEDTQYF,TGTGCTAGCAGCTTGCGGACAGGGGAAGATACGCAGTATTTT
TRBV18,TRBD1,TRBJ2-1,-,CASSQSTGGDEQFF,TGTGCCAGCTCACAATCGACAGGGGGCGATGAGCAGTTCTTC
TRBV7-2,-,TRBJ1-1,-,CASSLEILRDTEAFF,TGTGCCAGCAGCTTAGAGATTTTGAGGGACACTGAAGCTTTCTTT
TRBV19,TRBD1,TRBJ2-7,-,CASSIRGSNYEQYF,TGTGCCAGTAGTATCAGGGGGAGCAACTACGAGCAGTACTTC
TRBV5-5,-,TRBJ2-2,many,CASSFVGYGELFF,TGTGCCAGCAGCTTCGTTGGGTACGGGGAGCTGTTTTTT
TRBV21-1,-,TRBJ2-3,-,CASSKRGVSDTQYF,TGTGCCAGCAGCAAAAGGGGCGTCTCGGATACGCAGTATTTT
TRBV7-9,-,TRBJ1-6,-,CASSLEGRLNSPLHF,TGTGCCAGCAGCTTAGAGGGTCGGCTGAATTCACCCCTCCACTTT
TRBV9,TRBD1,TRBJ1-2,-,CASSARQGDYGYTF,TGTGCCAGCAGCGCTAGACAGGGGGACTATGGCTACACCTTC
TRBV29-1,-,TRBJ2-5,-,CSVGNGVLETQYF,TGCAGCGTCGGGAATGGGGTTTTGGAGACCCAGTACTTC
TRBV6-2/TRBV6-3,-,TRBJ2-3,-,CASSYRGTDTQYF,TGTGCCAGCAGTTATCGGGGAACAGATACGCAGTATTTT